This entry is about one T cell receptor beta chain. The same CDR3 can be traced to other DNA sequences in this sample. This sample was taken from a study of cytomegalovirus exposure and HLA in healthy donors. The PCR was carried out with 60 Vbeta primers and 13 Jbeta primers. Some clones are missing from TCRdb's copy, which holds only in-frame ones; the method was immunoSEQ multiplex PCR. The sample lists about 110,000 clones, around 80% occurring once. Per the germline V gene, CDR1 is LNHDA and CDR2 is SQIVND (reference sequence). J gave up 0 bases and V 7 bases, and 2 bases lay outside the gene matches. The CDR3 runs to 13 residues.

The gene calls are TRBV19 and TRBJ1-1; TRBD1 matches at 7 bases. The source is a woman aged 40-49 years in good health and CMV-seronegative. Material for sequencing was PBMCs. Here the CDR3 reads CASIGTVNTEAFF. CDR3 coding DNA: TGTGCCAGTATCGGGACAGTGAACACTGAAGCTTTCTTT.